Each of the 9 T cell receptor beta chains below was sequenced from the same sample in a study of blood T cell repertoires in COVID-19. The protocol was immunoSEQ multiplex PCR, while the TCRdb copy is restricted to in-frame clones and leaves out a portion. The data contain roughly 80,000 clones, about four fifths of them seen just once; the ten biggest clones take up approximately 8.7%. The source material was peripheral blood. These receptor sequences come from a human donor in a cohort sampled during active COVID-19.

The sample holds one count of this clone. This chain connects TRBV12-5 to TRBJ2-1, with 8 bases lining up with TRBD2. This CDR3 region has 18 residues. V dropped 0 bases and J dropped 4; count of bases not matched to a gene: 11. Germline values: CDR1 LGHNT, CDR2 FRNRAP. CDR3 DNA sequence: TGTGCTAGTGGTTTGGTACGGGGGGGATCTAGACCGTACAATGAGCAGTTCTTC. It encodes CASGLVRGGSRPYNEQFF.

The chain has TRBV19 and TRBJ1-5, with 10 bases lining up with TRBD1. The germline V gene encodes CDR1 LNHDA and CDR2 SQIVND (reference sequence). J lost 9 bases, V lost 7 bases, and 9 bases had no gene match. The CDR3 contains 14 residues. The CDR3 nucleotides are TGTGCCAGTACCACGGACAGGGGGAGAGGGCCCCAGCATTTT. The encoded protein is CASTTDRGRGPQHF.

The chain recombines TRBV6-5 with TRBJ1-5, with TRBD1 matching 9 bases. This CDR3 is 15 amino acids long. CDR1 is MNHEY, CDR2 SVGAGI, per germline. V trimming: 6 bases; J trimming: 6 bases; junction bases outside the gene matches: 9. The CDR3 loop is CASSPGQGQAQPQHF. The CDR3, as DNA: TGTGCCAGCAGCCCGGGACAGGGACAGGCTCAGCCCCAGCATTTT.

The rearrangement uses TRBV5-4 and TRBJ2-5; 11 bases match TRBD1. This CDR3 has 15 amino acids. J lost 3 bases, V lost 1 base, and 2 bases had no gene match. Germline CDR1 SGHNT, CDR2 YYREEE (reference sequence). CDR3 DNA: TGTGCCAGCAGCTTGAGGACAGGGGGCGAAGAGACCCAGTACTTC. Protein: CASSLRTGGEETQYF. Based on the CDR3 plus reference TRBV5-4 and TRBJ2-5, the full variable domain is ETGVTQSPTHLIKTRGQQVTLRCSSQSGHNTVSWYQQALGQGPQFIFQYYREEENGRGNFPPRFSGLQFPNYSSELNVNALELDDSALYLCASSLRTGGEETQYFGPGTRLLVL.

V gene TRBV10-3 combines with J gene TRBJ2-5; the D gene is possibly TRBD1 (6 bases). Germline CDR1 is ENHRY and CDR2 is SYGVKD. The CDR3 covers 14 residues. V was shortened by 2 bases and J by 7 bases, with 14 bases between the two germline ends. In nucleotides, the CDR3 is TGTGCCATCAGTGAGGGGGGCACGTATGGGACCCAGTACTTC. It specifies CAISEGGTYGTQYF.

This chain joins TRBV6-5 and TRBJ1-2; 9 bases agree with TRBD1. V lost 4 bases, J lost 4 bases, and 7 bases stayed unmatched. This CDR3 region has 15 residues. The germline CDR1 and CDR2 sequences are MNHEY and SVGAGI. The CDR3 here is CASSSLTGGGYGYTF. CDR3 nucleotides: TGTGCCAGCAGTTCTTTGACAGGGGGAGGCTATGGCTACACCTTC.

The genes are TRBV30 and TRBJ2-4; TRBD1 matches 9 bases. Trimming cost V 3 bases and J 4 bases; bases outside gene matches: 7. The CDR3 runs to 15 residues. Germline V CDR1 and CDR2: GTSNPN, SVGIG (reference sequence). The chain's CDR3 is CAWSGPGTGKNIQYF. The CDR3 coding sequence is TGTGCCTGGAGCGGGCCCGGGACAGGGAAAAACATTCAGTACTTC. Complete variable domain (other parts from reference TRBV30 and TRBJ2-4): SQTIHQWPATLVQPVGSPLSLECTVEGTSNPNLYWYRQAAGRGLQLLFYSVGIGQISSEVPQNLSASRPQDRQFILSSKKLLLSDSGFYLCAWSGPGTGKNIQYFGAGTRLSVL.

The chain employs TRBV9 and TRBJ2-2; TRBD2 matches 8 bases. Germline V gene lookup returns CDR1 SGDLS and CDR2 YYNGEE. With V trimmed by 0 bases and J by 5 bases, 3 bases remained unmatched. The CDR3 consists of 15 residues. The CDR3 loop is CASSVATGGTGELFF. The CDR3 nucleotides are TGTGCCAGCAGCGTAGCGACGGGAGGGACCGGGGAGCTGTTTTTT.

This clone was picked up a small number of times. Here the CDR3 DNA reads TGCGCCAGCAGCGCCGACAGGGGGTGGCGAAACAATGAGCAGTTCTTC. Translated: CASSADRGWRNNEQFF. The chain is built from TRBV5-1 and TRBJ2-1; 9 bases align to TRBD1. Germline CDR1 is SGHRS and CDR2 is YFSETQ. CDR3 length equals 16 residues. V lost 4 bases to trimming and J lost 5 bases; unmatched junction nucleotides: 10.